Listed below are T cell receptor beta chains from one sample, sequenced in a study of somatic mutations in cytotoxic T cells in rheumatoid arthritis. Only in-frame clones appear in the TCRdb table, and some are missing; sequencing was by immunoSEQ multiplex PCR. The sample comprises 3,000 to 4,500 clones, approximately 80% of which are singletons, and roughly 65% rests with the top ten. Sequencing was done on a sample of CD8+ T cells sorted from blood. These receptor sequences come from a man aged 35 to 55 with rheumatoid arthritis. Each CDR3 is given with its conserved first and last residue. A D gene is named only where the DNA matches it firmly. Only part of the rows carry a size: once, few, many, or a class if the clone is expanded.

NA	TRBV11-2	NA	TRBJ2-5	TGTGCCAGCAGCTACCGACAGGTACAAAGAGAGACCCAGTACTTC	CASSYRQVQRETQYF
TRBD1	TRBV13	once	TRBJ2-1	TGTGCCAGCACCTTAACGACAGGGGATCTCAATGAGCAGTTCTTC	CASTLTTGDLNEQFF
NA	TRBV28	NA	TRBJ2-3	TGTGCCAGCAGCCCGACTAGGACAGATACGCAGTATTTT	CASSPTRTDTQYF
TRBD1	TRBV18	NA	TRBJ1-2	TGTGCCAGCTCACCTGACAGGGGTGGGAGCTACACCTTC	CASSPDRGGSYTF
TRBD1	TRBV18	few	TRBJ1-1	TGTGCCAGCTCACTAACGGACAGGGGGGACACTGAAGCTTTCTTT	CASSLTDRGDTEAFF
TRBD1	TRBV19	once	TRBJ2-7	TGTGCCAGTACCACAGGGGGCGAGCAGTACTTC	CASTTGGEQYF
NA	TRBV2	NA	TRBJ1-1	TGTGCCAGTAAACAGGGTCTTTTTTACACTGAAGCTTTCTTT	CASKQGLFYTEAFF
NA	TRBV5-6	NA	TRBJ1-5	TGTGCCAGCAGCTTTGGGACACTGGGGACTCAGCCCCAGCATTTT	CASSFGTLGTQPQHF
TRBD2	TRBV19	NA	TRBJ2-7	TGTGCCAGTATGAGGCTAGCGGGAGGATCTAAGGACGAGCAGTACTTC	CASMRLAGGSKDEQYF
TRBD1	TRBV5-4	NA	TRBJ1-5	TGTGCCAGCAGCCCGGACAGGGGCCAGCCCCAGCATTTT	CASSPDRGQPQHF
NA	TRBV11-2	NA	TRBJ1-1	TGTGCCAGCAGTCCCTTGTTGAACACTGAAGCTTTCTTT	CASSPLLNTEAFF
NA	TRBV6-5	NA	TRBJ2-1	TGTGCCAGCAGTTACACCTCGGGCTACAATGAGCAGTTCTTC	CASSYTSGYNEQFF
NA	TRBV15	NA	TRBJ1-2	TGTGCCACCAGCAGAGATCATTCAGGGGCCTATGGCTACACCTTC	CATSRDHSGAYGYTF
NA	TRBV7-5	NA	TRBJ2-7	TGTGCCAGAAGCTTAATAGGGCGGGTGAGGGGGAACGAGCAGTACTTC	CARSLIGRVRGNEQYF
NA	TRBV7-9	NA	TRBJ1-2	TGTGCCAGCAGCTTAGGAACAGTTTATGGCTACACCTTC	CASSLGTVYGYTF
TRBD1	TRBV29-1	NA	TRBJ2-5	TGCAGCGTTGTAGGGGACAGGGGGCGGGAGACCCAGTACTTC	CSVVGDRGRETQYF
NA	TRBV4-3	NA	TRBJ1-2	TGCGCCAGCAGTCACGAAACAGGCAACCCCTATGGCTACACCTTC	CASSHETGNPYGYTF
TRBD2	TRBV5-6	NA	TRBJ2-1	TGTGCCAGCAGCTTTGGGACTACCAGCGGGTACCATGAGCAGTTCTTC	CASSFGTTSGYHEQFF
NA	TRBV30	NA	TRBJ1-3	TGTGCCTGGGCAATAGGGGGATCTGGAAACACCATATATTTT	CAWAIGGSGNTIYF
TRBD2	TRBV7-3	few	TRBJ2-2	TGTGCCAGCAGCCAGGGACTAGCGGGTACCGGGGAGCTGTTTTTT	CASSQGLAGTGELFF
TRBD2	TRBV27	NA	TRBJ2-2	TGTGCCAGCAGTTTCACAAGCGGGATCTTTAGCGGGGAGCTGTTTTTT	CASSFTSGIFSGELFF
NA	TRBV28	NA	TRBJ1-4	TGTGCCAGCAGTCCCAGGGAAACTAATGAAAAACTGTTTTTT	CASSPRETNEKLFF
TRBD1	TRBV27	NA	TRBJ2-5	TGTGCCAGCAGTTTCCGGGACAGTAGAACCCAGTACTTC	CASSFRDSRTQYF
NA	TRBV14	NA	TRBJ2-4	TGTGCCAGCAGCCAAGGATTTCACCAGGGGGCCAAAAACATTCAGTACTTC	CASSQGFHQGAKNIQYF
NA	TRBV5-1	NA	TRBJ2-3	TGCGCCAGCAGCTTTAGCGGAAGCACAGATACGCAGTATTTT	CASSFSGSTDTQYF
NA	TRBV5-1	NA	TRBJ2-7	TGCGCCAGCAGCTTGGAACCTTCACGGGAGCAGTACTTC	CASSLEPSREQYF
TRBD1	TRBV7-2	NA	TRBJ2-3	TGTGCCAGCAGCACAGGGGGCGCAGATACGCAGTATTTT	CASSTGGADTQYF